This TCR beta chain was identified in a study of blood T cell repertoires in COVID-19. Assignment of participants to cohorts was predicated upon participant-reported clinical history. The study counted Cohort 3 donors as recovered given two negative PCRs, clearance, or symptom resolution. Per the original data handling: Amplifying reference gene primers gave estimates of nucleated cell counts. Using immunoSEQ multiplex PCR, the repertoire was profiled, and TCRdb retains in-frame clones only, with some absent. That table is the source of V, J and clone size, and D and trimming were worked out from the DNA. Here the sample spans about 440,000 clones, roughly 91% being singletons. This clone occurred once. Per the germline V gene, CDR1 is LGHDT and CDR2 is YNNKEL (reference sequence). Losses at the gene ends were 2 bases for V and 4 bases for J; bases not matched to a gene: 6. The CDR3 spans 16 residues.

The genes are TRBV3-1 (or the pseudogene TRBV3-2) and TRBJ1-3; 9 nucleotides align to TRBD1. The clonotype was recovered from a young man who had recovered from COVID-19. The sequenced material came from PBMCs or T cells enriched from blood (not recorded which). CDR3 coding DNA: TGTGCCAGCAGCCAACCTCGGACAGGGGACGGAAACACCATATATTTT. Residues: CASSQPRTGDGNTIYF.